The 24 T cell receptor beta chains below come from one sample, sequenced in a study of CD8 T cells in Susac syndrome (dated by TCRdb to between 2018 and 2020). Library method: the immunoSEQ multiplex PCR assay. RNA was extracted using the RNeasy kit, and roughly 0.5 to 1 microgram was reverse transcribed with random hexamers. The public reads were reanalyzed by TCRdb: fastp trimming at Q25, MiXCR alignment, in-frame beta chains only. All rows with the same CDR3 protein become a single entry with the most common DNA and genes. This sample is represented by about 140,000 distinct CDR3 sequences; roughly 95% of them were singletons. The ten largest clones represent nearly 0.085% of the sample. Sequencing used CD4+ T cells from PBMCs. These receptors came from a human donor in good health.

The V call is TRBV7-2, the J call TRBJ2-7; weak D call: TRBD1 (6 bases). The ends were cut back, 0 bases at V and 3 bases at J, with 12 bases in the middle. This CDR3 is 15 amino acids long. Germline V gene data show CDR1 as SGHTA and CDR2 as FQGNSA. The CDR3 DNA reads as TGTGCCAGCAGCTTAGCCCAGGGGACATACTACGAGCAGTACTTC. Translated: CASSLAQGTYYEQYF.

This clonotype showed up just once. CDR3 DNA: TGTGCCAGCAGCCCCGGGGCGGGAGATACGCAGTATTTT. It encodes CASSPGAGDTQYF. The chain couples TRBV7-2 to TRBJ2-3; the D call may be TRBD1 or TRBD2 (5 bases each). CDR1 and CDR2 (germline): SGHTA, FQGNSA. Trimming pared 5 bases from V and 5 bases from J, leaving 11 bases between. There are 13 residues in the CDR3.

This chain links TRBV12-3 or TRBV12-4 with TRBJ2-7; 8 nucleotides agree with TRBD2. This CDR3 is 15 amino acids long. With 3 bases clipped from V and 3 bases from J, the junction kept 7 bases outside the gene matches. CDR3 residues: CASSFPPGGVYEQYF. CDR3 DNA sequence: TGTGCCAGCAGTTTTCCCCCGGGAGGGGTCTACGAGCAGTACTTC.

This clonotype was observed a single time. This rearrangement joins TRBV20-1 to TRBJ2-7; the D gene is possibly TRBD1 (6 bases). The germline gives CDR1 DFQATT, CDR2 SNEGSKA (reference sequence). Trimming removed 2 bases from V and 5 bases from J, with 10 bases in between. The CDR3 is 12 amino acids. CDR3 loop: CSARQGINEQYF. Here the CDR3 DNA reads TGCAGTGCTAGACAGGGGATCAACGAGCAGTACTTC.

CDR3 coding DNA: TGCGCCAGCAGCTTGGTAAGCTCTGGGGCCAACGTCCTGACTTTC. Protein product: CASSLVSSGANVLTF. V and J are TRBV5-1 and TRBJ2-6; unclear D gene. Germline loops: CDR1 SGHRS, CDR2 YFSETQ. V lost 0 bases and J lost 0, with 4 bases in between. CDR3 length: 15 residues.

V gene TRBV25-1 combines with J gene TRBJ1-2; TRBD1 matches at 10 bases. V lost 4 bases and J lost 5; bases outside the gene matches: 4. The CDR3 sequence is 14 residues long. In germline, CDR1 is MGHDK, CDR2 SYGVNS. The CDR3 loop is CASSATGGAYGYTF. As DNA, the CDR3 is TGTGCCAGCAGTGCGACAGGGGGCGCATATGGCTACACCTTC.

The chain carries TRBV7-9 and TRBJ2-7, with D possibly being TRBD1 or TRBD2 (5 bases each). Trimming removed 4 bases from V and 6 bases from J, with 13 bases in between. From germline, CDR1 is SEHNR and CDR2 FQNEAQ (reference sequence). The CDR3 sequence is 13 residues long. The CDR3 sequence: CASSYSTGTEQYF. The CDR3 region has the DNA TGTGCCAGCAGCTACTCGACCGGGACCGAGCAGTACTTC.

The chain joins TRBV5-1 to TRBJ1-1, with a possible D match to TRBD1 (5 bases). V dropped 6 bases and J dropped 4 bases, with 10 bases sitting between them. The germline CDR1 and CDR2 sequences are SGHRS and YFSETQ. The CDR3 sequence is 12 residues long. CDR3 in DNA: TGCGCCAGCACCAACCAGGGCACTGAAGCTTTCTTT. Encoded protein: CASTNQGTEAFF. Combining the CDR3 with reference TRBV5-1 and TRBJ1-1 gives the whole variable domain KAGVTQTPRYLIKTRGQQVTLSCSPISGHRSVSWYQQTPGQGLQFLFEYFSETQRNKGNFPGRFSGRQFSNSRSEMNVSTLELGDSALYLCASTNQGTEAFFGQGTRLTVV.

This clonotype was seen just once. For the CDR3, the DNA is TGTGCCAGCTCACCAACCAACGACTTAACAGGGACCTATGGCTACACCTTC. This translates into CASSPTNDLTGTYGYTF. The chain carries TRBV18 and TRBJ1-2; maybe TRBD1 (6 bases). Germline lookup yields CDR1 KGHSH and CDR2 LQKENI. Trimming shortened V by 2 bases and J by 4 bases, and 20 bases separated the two germline ends. CDR3 length: 17 amino acids.

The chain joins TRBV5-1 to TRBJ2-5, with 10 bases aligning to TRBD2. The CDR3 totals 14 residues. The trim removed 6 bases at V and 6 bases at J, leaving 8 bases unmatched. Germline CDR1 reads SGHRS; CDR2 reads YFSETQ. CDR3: CASTQREGLKTQYF. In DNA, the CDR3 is TGCGCCAGCACCCAGCGGGAGGGCTTGAAGACCCAGTACTTC.

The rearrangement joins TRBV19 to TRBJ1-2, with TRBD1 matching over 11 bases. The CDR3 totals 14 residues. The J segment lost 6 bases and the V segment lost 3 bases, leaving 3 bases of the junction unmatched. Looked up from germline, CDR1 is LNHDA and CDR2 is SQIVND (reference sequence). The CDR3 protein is CASSIRTGGNGYTF. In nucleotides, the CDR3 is TGTGCCAGTAGTATTCGGACAGGGGGCAATGGCTACACCTTC.

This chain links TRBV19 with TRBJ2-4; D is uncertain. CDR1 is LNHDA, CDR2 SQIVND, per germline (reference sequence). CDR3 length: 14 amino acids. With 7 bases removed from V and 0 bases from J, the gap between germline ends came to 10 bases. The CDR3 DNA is TGTGCCAGTACGATGGCTCTAGCCAAAAACATTCAGTACTTC. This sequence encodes CASTMALAKNIQYF.

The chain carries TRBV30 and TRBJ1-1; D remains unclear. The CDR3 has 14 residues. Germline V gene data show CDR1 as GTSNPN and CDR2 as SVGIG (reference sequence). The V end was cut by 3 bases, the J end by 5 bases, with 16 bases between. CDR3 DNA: TGTGCCTGGAGGACCAGCGGAAGTGGAACTGAAGCTTTCTTT. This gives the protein CAWRTSGSGTEAFF.

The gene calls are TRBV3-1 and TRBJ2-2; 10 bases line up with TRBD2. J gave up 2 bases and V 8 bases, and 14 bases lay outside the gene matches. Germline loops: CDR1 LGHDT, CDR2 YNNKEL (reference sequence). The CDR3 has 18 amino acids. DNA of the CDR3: TGTGCCAGCGGTCACTCACTTGGACTAGCGGATAACACCGGGGAGCTGTTTTTT. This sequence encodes CASGHSLGLADNTGELFF.

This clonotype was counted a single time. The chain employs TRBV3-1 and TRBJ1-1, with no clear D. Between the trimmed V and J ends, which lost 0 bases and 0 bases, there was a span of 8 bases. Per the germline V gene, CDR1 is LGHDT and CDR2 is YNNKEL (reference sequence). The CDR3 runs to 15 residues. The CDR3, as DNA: TGTGCCAGCAGCCAAGACTTGAATCTGAACACTGAAGCTTTCTTT. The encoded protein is CASSQDLNLNTEAFF.

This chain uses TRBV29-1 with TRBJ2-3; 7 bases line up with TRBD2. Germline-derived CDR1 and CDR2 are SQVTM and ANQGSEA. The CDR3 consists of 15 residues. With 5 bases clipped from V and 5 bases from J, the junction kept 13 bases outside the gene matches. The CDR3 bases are TGCAGCGTTAGGGGCGGGAGTATGCACATAGATACGCAGTATTTT. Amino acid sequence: CSVRGGSMHIDTQYF.

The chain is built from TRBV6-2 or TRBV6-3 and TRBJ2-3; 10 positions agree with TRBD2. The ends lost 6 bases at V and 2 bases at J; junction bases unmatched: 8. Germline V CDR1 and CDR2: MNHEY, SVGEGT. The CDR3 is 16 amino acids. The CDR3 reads CASRPPGLAITDTQYF. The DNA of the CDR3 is TGTGCCAGCAGGCCCCCGGGACTAGCGATCACAGATACGCAGTATTTT.

CDR3 DNA: TGTGCCAGCAGCCGGGACGGGAGGAGCAATCAGCCCCAGCATTTT. Protein sequence: CASSRDGRSNQPQHF. V is TRBV5-5 and J is TRBJ1-5; the D gene is possibly TRBD1 (5 bases). CDR3 size: 15 residues. V lost 4 bases and J lost 1, with 12 bases in between. Looked up from germline, CDR1 is SGHKS and CDR2 is YYEKEE (reference sequence).

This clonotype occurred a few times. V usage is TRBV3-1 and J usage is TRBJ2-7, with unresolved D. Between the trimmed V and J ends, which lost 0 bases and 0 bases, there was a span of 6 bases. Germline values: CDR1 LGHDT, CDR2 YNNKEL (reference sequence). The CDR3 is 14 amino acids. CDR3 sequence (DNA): TGTGCCAGCAGCCAAGATCCAGCCTCCTACGAGCAGTACTTC. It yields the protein CASSQDPASYEQYF.

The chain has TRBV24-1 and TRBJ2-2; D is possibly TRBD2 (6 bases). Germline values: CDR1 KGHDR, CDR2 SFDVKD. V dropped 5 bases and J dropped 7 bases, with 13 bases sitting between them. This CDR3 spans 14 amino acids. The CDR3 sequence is CATSGRTTDGELFF. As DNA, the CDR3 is TGTGCCACCAGTGGAAGGACTACGGACGGGGAGCTGTTTTTT.

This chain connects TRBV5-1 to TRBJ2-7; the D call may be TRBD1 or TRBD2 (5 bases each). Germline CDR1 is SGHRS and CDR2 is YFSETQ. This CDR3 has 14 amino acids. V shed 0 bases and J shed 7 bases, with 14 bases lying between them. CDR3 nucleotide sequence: TGCGCCAGCAGCTTGGGGGGGACCCGGAGAGAGCAGTACTTC. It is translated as CASSLGGTRREQYF.

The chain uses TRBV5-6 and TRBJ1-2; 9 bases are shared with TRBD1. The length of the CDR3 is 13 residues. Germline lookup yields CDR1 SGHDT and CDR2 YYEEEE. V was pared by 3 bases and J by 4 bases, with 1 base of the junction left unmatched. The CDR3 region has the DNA TGTGCCAGCAGCTCGGGACAGGGCTATGGCTACACCTTC. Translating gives CASSSGQGYGYTF.

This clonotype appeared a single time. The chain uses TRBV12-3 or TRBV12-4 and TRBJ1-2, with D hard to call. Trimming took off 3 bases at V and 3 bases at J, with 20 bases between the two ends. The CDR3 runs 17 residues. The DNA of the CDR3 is TGTGCCAGCAGTTTTTCCCTGTCGGGAGCGAATTACTATGGCTACACCTTC. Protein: CASSFSLSGANYYGYTF.

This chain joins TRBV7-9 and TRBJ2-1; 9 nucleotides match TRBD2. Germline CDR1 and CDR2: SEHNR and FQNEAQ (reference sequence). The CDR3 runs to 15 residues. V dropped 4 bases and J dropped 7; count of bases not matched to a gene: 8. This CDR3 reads CASSSVSGRSNEQFF. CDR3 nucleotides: TGTGCCAGCAGCTCAGTTAGCGGGAGATCAAATGAGCAGTTCTTC.